One sample yielded the 6 T cell receptor beta chains listed below, sequenced in a study of control samples from healthy donors and cancer patients. The protocol was immunoSEQ multiplex PCR, while the TCRdb copy is restricted to in-frame clones and leaves out a portion. The profile covers roughly 80,000 clones, with 70% to 90% appearing a single time and roughly 2% taken by the ten largest. Material for sequencing was PBMCs. The receptors derive from a woman aged 60-75 years with head and neck cancer.

CDR3 sequence reads: CASSWRLRGRSSYNEQFF. For the CDR3, the DNA is TGCGCCAGCAGCTGGAGACTCCGGGGCCGAAGCTCCTACAATGAGCAGTTCTTC. The rearrangement uses TRBV5-1 and TRBJ2-1; the D call may be TRBD1 or TRBD2 (5 bases each). This CDR3 comprises 18 residues. Germline values: CDR1 SGHRS, CDR2 YFSETQ. The V gene lost 3 bases and the J gene lost 0 bases, with 19 bases spanning the gap.

This clone showed up just once. This chain connects TRBV20-1 to TRBJ1-1, with D hard to call. Germline lookup yields CDR1 DFQATT and CDR2 SNEGSKA (reference sequence). The V end lost 6 bases, the J end lost 8 bases, and 10 bases lay between the germline ends. The CDR3 sequence is 10 residues long. The CDR3 loop is CSAAGTEAFF. The CDR3 DNA follows: TGCAGTGCCGCGGGTACCGAAGCTTTCTTT.

This rearrangement joins TRBV19 to TRBJ1-1; no clear D. The CDR3 totals 15 residues. Germline loops: CDR1 LNHDA, CDR2 SQIVND (reference sequence). The V end lost 5 bases, the J end lost 1 base, and 14 bases lay between the germline ends. CDR3 nucleotide sequence: TGTGCCAGTAGTTTCCAGGTCGGAGGGAACACTGAAGCTTTCTTT. Its translation: CASSFQVGGNTEAFF.

The chain employs TRBV7-3 and TRBJ2-7; TRBD2 matches 15 bases. CDR3 size: 16 residues. Germline CDR1 SGHTA, CDR2 FQGTGA. V dropped 4 bases and J dropped 4; count of bases not matched to a gene: 5. The CDR3 spells CASSSGTSGRRYEQYF. In DNA, the CDR3 is TGTGCCAGCAGCTCCGGGACTAGCGGGAGGAGGTACGAGCAGTACTTC.

V is TRBV5-6 and J is TRBJ2-6, with D unclear. The CDR3 contains 13 residues. Germline CDR1 is SGHDT and CDR2 is YYEEEE. Deletions cut 2 bases from V and 2 bases from J, with 2 bases between. The CDR3 region has the DNA TGTGCCAGCAGCTTCGCTGGGGCCAACGTCCTGACTTTC. This translates into CASSFAGANVLTF.

The chain employs TRBV6-5 and TRBJ1-1; TRBD1 aligns across 9 bases. The CDR3 loop spans 14 amino acids. The V gene end was trimmed by 7 bases and the J gene end by 4 bases; junction bases not matched to a gene: 7. Germline-derived CDR1 and CDR2 are MNHEY and SVGAGI. CDR3 nucleotide sequence: TGTGCCAGCACCTGGACAGGGGTGGGCACTGAAGCTTTCTTT. Protein: CASTWTGVGTEAFF.